The rows below give T cell receptor beta chains drawn from one sample of a study of siplizumab effects on memory and regulatory T cells. Data came from immunoSEQ multiplex PCR; TCRdb stores just in-frame clones and leaves some out. The sample yields 100,000 or so clones, just over 90% seen once. What was sequenced was Tregs sorted from blood. These receptor sequences come from a human donor in good health. Each CDR3 is given with its conserved first and last residue. A D gene is named only where the DNA matches it firmly. Clone size is stated in some rows and not others, as once, few, many or a class when expanded.

J gene | V gene | clone size | D gene | CDR3 DNA | CDR3 protein
TRBJ1-2 | TRBV7-9 | NA | TRBD1 | TGTGCCAGCAGCTTGTTCTTCGGGACAGGGAGGTATGGCTACACCTTC | CASSLFFGTGRYGYTF
TRBJ1-4 | TRBV19 | NA | NA | TGTGCCAGTAGTATGATGGTTAATGAAAAACTGTTTTTT | CASSMMVNEKLFF
TRBJ1-2 | TRBV19 | few | NA | TGTGCCAGTGGAGATCCGAACTATGGCTACACCTTC | CASGDPNYGYTF
TRBJ2-1 | TRBV5-4 | NA | TRBD1 | TGTGCCAGCAGCCATGGACAGGGGAGCAACAATGAGCAGTTCTTC | CASSHGQGSNNEQFF
TRBJ1-1 | TRBV5-8 | NA | TRBD1 | TGTGCCAGCAGCTGGGGACAGGGTACCACTGAAGCTTTCTTT | CASSWGQGTTEAFF
TRBJ2-3 | TRBV29-1 | NA | NA | TGCAGCGTTGAAAAGCAGGCCACAGATACGCAGTATTTT | CSVEKQATDTQYF
TRBJ1-1 | TRBV28 | NA | NA | TGTGCCAGCAGGCAGCTTGGGGAGGGCGCCCCTGAAGCTTTCTTT | CASRQLGEGAPEAFF
TRBJ2-2 | TRBV29-1 | NA | NA | TGCAGCGTCCGAAAGGGACAGAACACCGGGGAGCTGTTTTTT | CSVRKGQNTGELFF
TRBJ1-5 | TRBV4-2 | NA | NA | TGTGCCAGCAGCCAAGTTGGGGGCGGCGATCAGCCCCAGCATTTT | CASSQVGGGDQPQHF
TRBJ2-1 | TRBV9 | NA | TRBD2 | TGTGCCAGCAGCACACTAGCGGGAGGCTACAATGAGCAGTTCTTC | CASSTLAGGYNEQFF
TRBJ2-2 | TRBV21-1 | NA | NA | TGTGCCAGCAGCAAGAGCCTCATAGCGGGAGGCCACACCGGGGAGCTGTTTTTT | CASSKSLIAGGHTGELFF
TRBJ2-7 | TRBV19 | NA | TRBD1 | TGTGCCAGCGAGGGGCAGGGGGCCCGCGAGCAGTACTTC | CASEGQGAREQYF
TRBJ2-7 | TRBV19 | NA | NA | TGTGCCAGTAGTATTGGGAATCCCTACGAGCAGTACTTC | CASSIGNPYEQYF
TRBJ1-2 | TRBV11-2 | NA | NA | TGTGCCAGCAGCCTCCTTAGTTCCGCTAACTATGGCTACACCTTC | CASSLLSSANYGYTF
TRBJ1-2 | TRBV30 | NA | TRBD1 | TGTGCCTGGACCATCCCCGGGACAGACTATGGCTACACCTTC | CAWTIPGTDYGYTF
TRBJ1-1 | TRBV6-4 | NA | NA | TGTGCCAGCAGCGTCGGGACCGGCACTGAAGCTTTCTTT | CASSVGTGTEAFF
TRBJ2-3 | TRBV11-2 | NA | TRBD1 | TGTGCCAGCAGTCAACAGGGGAGCCGCACAGATACGCAGTATTTT | CASSQQGSRTDTQYF
TRBJ2-2 | TRBV10-3 | NA | TRBD2 | TGTGCCATCAGTGTAGGTCTAGCGGGAGCGGACGGGGAGCTGTTTTTT | CAISVGLAGADGELFF
TRBJ2-1 | TRBV6-1 | NA | TRBD2 | TGTGCCAGCAGTGAAAGCACTAGCGGCTTTTACAATGAGCAGTTCTTC | CASSESTSGFYNEQFF
TRBJ2-5 | TRBV7-7 | NA | NA | TGTGCTAGCAGCTTAGGCGGCGCTCCGGAGACCCAGTACTTC | CASSLGGAPETQYF
TRBJ2-1 | TRBV9 | NA | NA | TGTGCCAGCAGCGTTGGGGTTTTTGCCTACAATGAGCAGTTCTTC | CASSVGVFAYNEQFF
TRBJ2-1 | TRBV2 | once | NA | TGTGCCAGCAGTGAATTTCCTGAGCGACCAGAGCAGTTCTTC | CASSEFPERPEQFF
TRBJ2-7 | TRBV7-8 | NA | NA | TGTGCCAGCAGCTTAGCGCCCGGAGGAACTTTTTCCTACGAGCAGTACTTC | CASSLAPGGTFSYEQYF
TRBJ1-2 | TRBV23-1 | NA | TRBD1 | TGCGCCAGCGGACAGGCCTTAGACTATGGCTACACCTTC | CASGQALDYGYTF
TRBJ2-3 | TRBV11-1 | NA | TRBD1 | TGTGTCAGCAGCCTACAGGGGCCAGATACGCAGTATTTT | CVSSLQGPDTQYF
TRBJ2-1 | TRBV18 | once | NA | TGTGCCAGCTCACCACTATCTTGGGACATAGACAATGAGCAGTTCTTC | CASSPLSWDIDNEQFF
TRBJ2-7 | TRBV29-1 | NA | TRBD1 | TGCAGCGTTACTTCGGACAGGGGAGGTCCCGAGCAGTACTTC | CSVTSDRGGPEQYF